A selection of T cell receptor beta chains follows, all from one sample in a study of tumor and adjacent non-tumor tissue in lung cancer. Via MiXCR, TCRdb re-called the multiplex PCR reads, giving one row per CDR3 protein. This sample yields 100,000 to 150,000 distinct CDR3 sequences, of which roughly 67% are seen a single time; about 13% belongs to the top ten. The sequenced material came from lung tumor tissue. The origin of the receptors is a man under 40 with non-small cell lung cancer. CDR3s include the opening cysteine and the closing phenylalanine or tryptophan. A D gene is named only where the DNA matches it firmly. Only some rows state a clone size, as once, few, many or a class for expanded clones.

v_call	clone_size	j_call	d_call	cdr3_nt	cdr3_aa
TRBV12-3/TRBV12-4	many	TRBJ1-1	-	TGTGCCAGCAGCCCTGGCGAGGGCTCAGGGAGAAGGATTGAAGCTTTCTTT	CASSPGEGSGRRIEAFF
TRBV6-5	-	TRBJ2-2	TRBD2	TGTGCCAGCCACCTCGGGACTAGTAACACCGGGGAGCTGTCTTTT	CASHLGTSNTGELSF
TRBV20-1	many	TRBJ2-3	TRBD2	TGCAGTGCGCGGACTAGCGGGGGATCAGATACGCAGTATTTT	CSARTSGGSDTQYF
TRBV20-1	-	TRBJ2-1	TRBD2	TGCAGTGCCAAAACAGCGGGGGGATACATTGAGCAGTTCTTC	CSAKTAGGYIEQFF
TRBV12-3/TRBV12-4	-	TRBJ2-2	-	TGTGCCAGCAGTTTCGGCGGGGAGAACACCGGGGAGCTGTTTTTT	CASSFGGENTGELFF
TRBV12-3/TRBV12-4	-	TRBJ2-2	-	TGTGCCAGCAGTTCGTCGGATCCCCGCGGGGAGCTGTTTTTT	CASSSSDPRGELFF
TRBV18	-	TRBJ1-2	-	TGTGCCAGCTCACCACCGAATCGAGGGGCGCATGGCTACACCTTC	CASSPPNRGAHGYTF
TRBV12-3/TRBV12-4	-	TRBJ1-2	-	TGTGCCAGCAGTTCCATAGGGGGCTATGGCTACACCTTC	CASSSIGGYGYTF
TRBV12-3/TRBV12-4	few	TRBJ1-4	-	TGTGCCAGCTCCCCAGGGACCGGGGATGAAAAACTGTTTTTT	CASSPGTGDEKLFF
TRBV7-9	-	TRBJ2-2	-	TGTGCCAGCAGCTTAATGGATACCGGGGAGCTATTTTTT	CASSLMDTGELFF
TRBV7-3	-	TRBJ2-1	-	TGTGCCAGCAGCCCTAACGGAGCCACGAGCTCCTACAATGAGCAGTTCTTC	CASSPNGATSSYNEQFF
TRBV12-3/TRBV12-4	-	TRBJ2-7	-	TGTGTCAGCAGTTCCAGAGGGGAGCAGTACTTC	CVSSSRGEQYF
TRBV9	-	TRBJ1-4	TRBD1	TGTGCCAGCAGCGTAGGTACAGGGGGCAGTAATGAAAAACTGTTTTTT	CASSVGTGGSNEKLFF
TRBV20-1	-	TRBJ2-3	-	TGCAGTGCTCGTCGAAGGGGGGCGGGGAATGTATATACGCAGTATTTT	CSARRRGAGNVYTQYF
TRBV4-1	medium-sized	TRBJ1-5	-	TGCGCCAGCAGCCAAGATTCCCGAACACTCTCTTTT	CASSQDSRTLSF
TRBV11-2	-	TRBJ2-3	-	TGTGCCAGCAACCGGACGGGGAGAGATACGCAGTATTTT	CASNRTGRDTQYF
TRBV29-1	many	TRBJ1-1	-	TGCAGCGTTGGGTCGGGAACTGAAGCTTTCTTT	CSVGSGTEAFF
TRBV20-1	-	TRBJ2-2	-	TGCAGTTTCAAAAGCGGTAACACCGGGGAGCTGTTTTTT	CSFKSGNTGELFF
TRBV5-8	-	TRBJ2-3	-	TGTGCCAGCAGTTTTGGACAGCTCACAGATACGCAGTATTTT	CASSFGQLTDTQYF
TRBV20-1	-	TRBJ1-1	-	TGTAGTGCTAGCCCCGGGACTAACACTGAAGCTTCCTTT	CSASPGTNTEASF
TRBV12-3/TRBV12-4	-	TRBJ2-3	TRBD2	TGTGCCGGCTCCGAGGGGCGGGAGAGTGACACAGGTACGCAGTATTTT	CAGSEGRESDTGTQYF
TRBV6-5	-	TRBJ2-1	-	TGTGCCAGCGCCTATGATACCCGGGGCGATGATCAGTTCTTC	CASAYDTRGDDQFF
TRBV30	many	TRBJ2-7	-	TGTGCCTGGAGCTACTCCTACGAGCAGTACTTC	CAWSYSYEQYF
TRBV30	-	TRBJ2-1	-	TGTGCCTGGAGTCTGGACATATTCAATGAGCAGTTATTC	CAWSLDIFNEQLF
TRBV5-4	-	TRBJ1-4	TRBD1	TGTGCCAGCAGAGAAAACAGGGGCTTAAATGAAAAATTGTTTTTT	CASRENRGLNEKLFF
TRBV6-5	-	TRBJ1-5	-	TGTGCGAGCAGAGTAGGGGGACACAACAATCAGCCCCACCATTTT	CASRVGGHNNQPHHF
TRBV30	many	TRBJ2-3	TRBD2	TGTGCCTGGACTGGGGGAGGGATTGATACGCAGTATTTT	CAWTGGGIDTQYF